The present entry profiles one TCR beta chain with its context. Its antigen is unknown. This sample was included in a study of graft-versus-host responses after intestinal transplantation. About the research overall: Following induction with anti-thymocyte globulin, all recipients were given tacrolimus and steroids for 2 to 4 years.

TCRdb's table, derived via immunoSEQ multiplex PCR, lists solely in-frame clones and lacks some. The sample consists of about 110,000 clones, around 92% of them appearing once. Trimming stripped 4 bases from V and 0 bases from J, with 15 bases between. The V gene's germline CDR1 is MGHRA and CDR2 YSYEKL. The CDR3 runs 17 residues. The chain uses TRBV4-1 and TRBJ2-2; D call uncertain. This material consisted of unstimulated CD8+ T cells sorted from spleen or lymph node cells, taken before transplant. This clonotype originated in a human donor who was the organ donor for an intestinal transplant. The CDR3 DNA reads TGCGCCAGCAGCCCGGGTCGGCAGACCTCGAACACCGGGGAGCTGTTTTTT. It specifies CASSPGRQTSNTGELFF.